This TCR beta chain derives from a study of T cells after yellow fever vaccination. Worth noting for this clonotype: The antigen is undetermined.

Germline V lookup: CDR1 SGHVS, CDR2 FNYEAQ. This CDR3 contains 16 residues. Trimming removed 2 bases at V and 3 bases at J, with 17 bases between. Whole-study results and caveats: The CD4 compartment and the CD8 compartment contained a small share of clonotypes in common.

Generation of TCR cDNA used 5'RACE template switching (which added a universal primer site and UMIs). TCRdb re-derived calls from the 5' RACE reads in MiXCR, one entry per CDR3 protein. The table shows fewer than 350,000 distinct CDR3 sequences, with around 4.4% occurring only once. This sample comprised PBMCs, obtained 15 days after the yellow fever booster vaccination. The TCR was taken from a man aged 18 to 29 who received the YFV17D yellow fever vaccine. The chain carries TRBV7-6 and TRBJ2-7, with D possibly being TRBD1 (6 bases). The CDR3 is CASSLLGRDTNYEQYF. In DNA, the CDR3 is TGTGCCAGCAGCTTATTGGGCCGGGACACCAACTACGAGCAGTACTTC. Looking up the rest from reference TRBV7-6 and TRBJ2-7 gives the full variable domain: GAGVSQSPRYKVTKRGQDVALRCDPISGHVSLYWYRQALGQGPEFLTYFNYEAQQDKSGLPNDRFSAERPEGSISTLTIQRTEQRDSAMYRCASSLLGRDTNYEQYFGPGTRLTVT.